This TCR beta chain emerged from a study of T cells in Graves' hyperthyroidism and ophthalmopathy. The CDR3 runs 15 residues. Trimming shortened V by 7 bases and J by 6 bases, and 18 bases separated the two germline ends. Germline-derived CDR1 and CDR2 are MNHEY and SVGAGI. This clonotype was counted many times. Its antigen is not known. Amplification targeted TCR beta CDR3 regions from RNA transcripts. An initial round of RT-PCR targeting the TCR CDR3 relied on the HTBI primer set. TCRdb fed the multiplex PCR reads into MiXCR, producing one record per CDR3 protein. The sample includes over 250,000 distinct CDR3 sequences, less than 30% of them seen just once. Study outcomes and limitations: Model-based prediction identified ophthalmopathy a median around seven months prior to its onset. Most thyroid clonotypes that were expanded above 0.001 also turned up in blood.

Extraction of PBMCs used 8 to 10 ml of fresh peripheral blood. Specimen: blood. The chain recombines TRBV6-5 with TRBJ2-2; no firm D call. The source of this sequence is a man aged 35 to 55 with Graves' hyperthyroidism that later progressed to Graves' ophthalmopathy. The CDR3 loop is CASTFGIFKAGELFF. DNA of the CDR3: TGTGCCAGCACGTTTGGGATTTTTAAGGCCGGGGAGCTGTTTTTT.